This passage covers 18 T cell receptor beta chains from one sample sequenced in a study of Ad26.COV2.S vaccination and SARS-CoV-2 variants listed by TCRdb under 2021. Preparation of the library involved the immunoSEQ multiplex PCR assay. This is the immuneACCESS table as TCRdb keeps it, with only in-frame sequences that have V and J called. A part of the clones is gone; compared with another copy, unresolved V genes explain less than half, and the rest is unexplained. The sample table lists approximately 450,000 clones, over 75% of them with a count of one. The leading ten clones occupy roughly an eighth of the sample. In light of the paper, this sample's treatment or condition label describes: around 19 received Ad26.COV2.S at low or high dose, single or two shots; 5 received placebo; per-sample allocation not given. Repertoires of vaccine and placebo recipients were sequenced from samples taken on day 63 after the first injection.

The sequences come from peripheral blood, collected in a trial of Ad26.COV2.S vaccine versus placebo. The receptors were sampled from a person between 18 and 65 years old who received the Ad26.COV2.S COVID-19 vaccine or a placebo.

This chain uses TRBV6-2 or TRBV6-3 with TRBJ2-1; D is ambiguous. The CDR3 runs to 13 residues. V lost 4 bases and J lost 7, with 11 bases in between. Germline assignment: CDR1 MNHEY and CDR2 SVGEGT. CDR3 nucleotides: TGTGCCAGCAGTTTAGGACCGCGGAATGAGCAGTTCTTC. Its translation is CASSLGPRNEQFF.

The chain links TRBV5-5 to TRBJ1-1; a weak D match, TRBD1 (5 bases). The CDR3 runs 13 residues. Trimming removed 1 base at V and 3 bases at J, with 7 bases between. Germline CDR1 SGHKS, CDR2 YYEKEE (reference sequence). The CDR3, as DNA: TGTGCCAGCAGCTTGCAGGGATACACTGAAGCTTTCTTT. This sequence encodes CASSLQGYTEAFF. Looking up the rest from reference TRBV5-5 and TRBJ1-1 gives the full variable domain: DAGVTQSPTHLIKTRGQQVTLRCSPISGHKSVSWYQQVLGQGPQFIFQYYEKEERGRGNFPDRFSARQFPNYSSELNVNALLLGDSALYLCASSLQGYTEAFFGQGTRLTVV.

This chain links TRBV2 with TRBJ2-1; 9 nucleotides match TRBD2. With 4 bases clipped from V and 0 bases from J, the junction kept 7 bases outside the gene matches. The CDR3 length is 17 residues. Per the germline V gene, CDR1 is SNHLY and CDR2 is FYNNEI. CDR3 in amino acids: CASSASLAGSSYNEQFF. CDR3 bases: TGTGCCAGCAGTGCGTCTCTAGCGGGGAGCTCCTACAATGAGCAGTTCTTC.

A single count supports this clone. The chain couples TRBV27 to TRBJ2-6; TRBD2 matches at 11 bases. The ends lost 3 bases at V and 0 bases at J; junction bases unmatched: 4. Germline V CDR1 and CDR2: MNHEY, SMNVEV (reference sequence). The CDR3 length is 18 residues. The CDR3 nucleotides are TGTGCCAGCAGTTTGGGACTAGCGGCATTCTCTGGGGCCAACGTCCTGACTTTC. Its translation is CASSLGLAAFSGANVLTF.

The chain couples TRBV13 to TRBJ1-6; D might be TRBD1 (6 bases). The CDR3 sequence is 14 residues long. From germline, CDR1 is PRHDT and CDR2 FYEKMQ (reference sequence). Trimming cost V 3 bases and J 10 bases, with 13 bases left between them. The CDR3 region has the DNA TGTGCCAGCAGCTTGCAAAACAGGGACTCACCCCTCCACTTT. Translated: CASSLQNRDSPLHF.

The chain employs TRBV7-9 and TRBJ2-7; D possibly corresponds to TRBD2 (5 bases). V lost 8 bases and J lost 2, with 13 bases in between. Per germline, CDR1 SEHNR and CDR2 FQNEAQ (reference sequence). The CDR3 runs 13 residues. The CDR3 loop is CASRAEWPYEQYF. Written as DNA, the CDR3 is TGTGCCAGCCGAGCGGAATGGCCCTACGAGCAGTACTTC.

The chain joins TRBV11-2 to TRBJ1-1; TRBD1 matches at 7 bases. Germline CDR1 is SGHAT and CDR2 is FQNNGV. This CDR3 is 15 amino acids long. V trimming: 5 bases; J trimming: 0 bases; junction bases outside the gene matches: 6. The CDR3 nucleotides read TGTGCCAGCAGCAAATTACAGGGGATGAACACTGAAGCTTTCTTT. Its protein product is CASSKLQGMNTEAFF.

This rearrangement joins TRBV2 to TRBJ2-7, with no clear D. Germline V gives CDR1 SNHLY, CDR2 FYNNEI. The CDR3 loop spans 16 amino acids. The germline V and J ends were trimmed by 0 bases and 1 base, with 13 bases remaining between them. The CDR3 region has the DNA TGTGCCAGCAGTGAAGCGTTGTTGTGGAATTCCTACGAGCAGTACTTC. The encoded protein is CASSEALLWNSYEQYF.

This clone has just a few counts. The chain links TRBV5-1 to TRBJ2-7, with D hard to call. CDR1 is SGHRS and CDR2 is YFSETQ in the germline V gene. V lost 4 bases and J lost 0, with 17 bases in between. The CDR3 has 16 residues. This CDR3 reads CASSLGRRLNSYEQYF. As DNA, the CDR3 is TGCGCCAGCAGCCTCGGACGAAGACTCAACTCCTACGAGCAGTACTTC.

The V and J genes are TRBV4-3 and TRBJ2-1; 7 nucleotides match TRBD1. The CDR3 consists of 15 residues. V gave up 5 bases and J gave up 0 bases; unmatched junction bases: 4. Germline V gives CDR1 LGHNA, CDR2 YSLEER. CDR3 in amino acids: CASSRGDSSYNEQFF. The CDR3 region has the DNA TGCGCCAGCAGCAGAGGGGACAGCTCCTACAATGAGCAGTTCTTC.

The chain has TRBV7-8 and TRBJ2-3; D may be TRBD1 (5 bases). Trimming removed 4 bases at V and 5 bases at J, with 13 bases between. Germline CDR1 is SGHVS and CDR2 is FQNEAQ. The CDR3 has 14 residues. This CDR3 is CASSSQVREDTQYF. The CDR3 coding sequence is TGTGCCAGCAGCTCCCAAGTCAGGGAAGATACGCAGTATTTT.

The genes are TRBV6-1 and TRBJ1-2; D gene ambiguous. Trimming stripped 2 bases from V and 3 bases from J, with 10 bases between. Per germline, CDR1 MNHNS and CDR2 SASEGT. This CDR3 comprises 14 residues. The DNA for the CDR3 is TGTGCCAGCAGTGAATCAGTCTTCTACTATGGCTACACCTTC. Its translation: CASSESVFYYGYTF.

V usage is TRBV11-2 and J usage is TRBJ1-3; D ambiguous. Trimming took off 5 bases at V and 1 base at J, with 15 bases between the two ends. The CDR3 consists of 16 residues. Germline CDR1 SGHAT, CDR2 FQNNGV. CDR3 sequence (DNA): TGTGCCAGCAGCGTAACGGAGAGTGGGTCTGGAAACACCATATATTTT. As protein: CASSVTESGSGNTIYF.

The chain carries TRBV6-1 and TRBJ2-2; D uncertain. The V gene's germline CDR1 is MNHNS and CDR2 SASEGT. The CDR3 contains 14 residues. Trimming cost V 0 bases and J 7 bases, with 9 bases left between them. The CDR3 DNA is TGTGCCAGCAGTGAAGCAATAGGGCTCGGGGAGCTGTTTTTT. Amino acids: CASSEAIGLGELFF.

V gene TRBV16 combines with J gene TRBJ2-1; D is ambiguous. Trimming removed 0 bases at V and 7 bases at J, with 13 bases between. Per germline, CDR1 KGHSY and CDR2 FQNENV. The CDR3 has 15 residues. CDR3 in DNA: TGTGCCAGCAGCCAATCGCGTCTCCTGGGAAATGAGCAGTTCTTC. Its translation is CASSQSRLLGNEQFF.

For the CDR3, the DNA is TGTGCCAGCAGAGCCGAGACTAGCGGGACCAACAGCTCCTACAATGAGCAGTTCTTC. Amino acid sequence: CASRAETSGTNSSYNEQFF. The V call is TRBV7-3, the J call TRBJ2-1, with TRBD2 identical over 11 bases. This CDR3 region has 19 residues. V lost 6 bases, J lost 0 bases, and 13 bases stayed unmatched. Germline V gene sequence: CDR1 SGHTA, CDR2 FQGTGA.

The chain uses TRBV28 and TRBJ2-5; D is ambiguous. Germline CDR1 MDHEN, CDR2 SYDVKM. This CDR3 region has 10 residues. V lost 6 bases, J lost 5 bases, and 4 bases lay in between. The CDR3 loop is CASRRETQYF. Written as DNA, the CDR3 is TGTGCCAGCAGGAGGGAGACCCAGTACTTC.

This chain links TRBV7-9 with TRBJ1-4; D call uncertain. V lost 0 bases to trimming and J lost 6 bases, with 11 bases between them. This CDR3 is built from 15 residues. CDR1 SEHNR and CDR2 FQNEAQ come from the germline V gene (reference sequence). CDR3 residues: CASSLAFRMDEKLFF. CDR3 coding DNA: TGTGCCAGCAGCTTAGCGTTCAGGATGGATGAAAAACTGTTTTTT. Together with reference TRBV7-9 and TRBJ1-4, the CDR3 gives the full variable domain: DTGVSQNPRHKITKRGQNVTFRCDPISEHNRLYWYRQTLGQGPEFLTYFQNEAQLEKSRLLSDRFSAERPKGSFSTLEIQRTEQGDSAMYLCASSLAFRMDEKLFFGSGTQLSVL.